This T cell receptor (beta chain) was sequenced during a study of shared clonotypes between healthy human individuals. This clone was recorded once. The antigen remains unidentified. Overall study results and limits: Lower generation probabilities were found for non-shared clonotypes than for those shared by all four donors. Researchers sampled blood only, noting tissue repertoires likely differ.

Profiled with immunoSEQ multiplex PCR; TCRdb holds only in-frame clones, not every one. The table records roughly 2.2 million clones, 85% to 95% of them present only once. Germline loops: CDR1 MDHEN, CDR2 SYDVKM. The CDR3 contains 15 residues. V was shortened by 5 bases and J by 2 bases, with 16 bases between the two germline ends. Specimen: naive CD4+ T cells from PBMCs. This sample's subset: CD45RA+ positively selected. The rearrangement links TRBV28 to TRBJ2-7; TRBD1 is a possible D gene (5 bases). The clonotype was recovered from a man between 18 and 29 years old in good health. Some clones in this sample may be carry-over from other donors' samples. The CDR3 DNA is TGTGCCAGCAGTCACCAAAGGGGTTCACCCTACGAGCAGTACTTC. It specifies CASSHQRGSPYEQYF.